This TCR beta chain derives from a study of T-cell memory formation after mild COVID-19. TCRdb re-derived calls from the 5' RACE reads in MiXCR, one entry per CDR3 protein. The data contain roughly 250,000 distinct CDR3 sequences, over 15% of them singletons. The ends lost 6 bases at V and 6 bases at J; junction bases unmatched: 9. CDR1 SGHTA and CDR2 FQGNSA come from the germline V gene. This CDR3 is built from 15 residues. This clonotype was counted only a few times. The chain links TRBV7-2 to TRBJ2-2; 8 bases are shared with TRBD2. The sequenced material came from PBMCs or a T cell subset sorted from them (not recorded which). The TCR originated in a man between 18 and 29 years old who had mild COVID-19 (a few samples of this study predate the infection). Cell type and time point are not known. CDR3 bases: TGTGCCAGCAGGGCGCGGGGGGCGGGAGCCGGGGAGCTGTTTTTT. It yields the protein CASRARGAGAGELFF.